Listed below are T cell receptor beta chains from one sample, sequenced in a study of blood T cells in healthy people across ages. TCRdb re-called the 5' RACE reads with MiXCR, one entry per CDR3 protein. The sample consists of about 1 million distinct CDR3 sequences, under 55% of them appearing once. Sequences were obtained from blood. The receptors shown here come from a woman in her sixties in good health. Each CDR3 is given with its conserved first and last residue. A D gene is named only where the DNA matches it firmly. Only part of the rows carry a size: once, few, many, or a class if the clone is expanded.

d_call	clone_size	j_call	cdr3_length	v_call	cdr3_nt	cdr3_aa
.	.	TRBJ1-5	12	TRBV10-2	TGCGCCAGCAGTGAGTCGAATCAGCCCCAGCATTTT	CASSESNQPQHF
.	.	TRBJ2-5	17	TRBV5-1	TGCGCCAGCAGCTTGGGACCTCGGGGTGCCGCTCGGGAGACCCAGTACTTC	CASSLGPRGAARETQYF
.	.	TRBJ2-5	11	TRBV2	TGTGCCAGCAGTAAAAAGGGGACCCAGTACTTC	CASSKKGTQYF
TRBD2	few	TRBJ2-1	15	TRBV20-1	TGCAGTGCCGGGAGGAGACGGACGACCTACAATGAGCAGTTCTTC	CSAGRRRTTYNEQFF
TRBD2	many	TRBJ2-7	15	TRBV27	TGTGCCAGTTGGGGGCGAAGCGGGAGGACCTACGAGCAGTACTTC	CASWGRSGRTYEQYF
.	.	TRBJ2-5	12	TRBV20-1	TGCAGTGCTACAGACCACAGGGATGAGCAGTACTTC	CSATDHRDEQYF
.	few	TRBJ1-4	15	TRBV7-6	TGTGCCAGCAGCTTAGCGCGGGGTAGGAATGAAAAACTGTTTTTT	CASSLARGRNEKLFF
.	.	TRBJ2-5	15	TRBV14	TGTGCCAGCAGCCAAGTTAGAGGGCCGAACGCTGAGCAGTACTTC	CASSQVRGPNAEQYF
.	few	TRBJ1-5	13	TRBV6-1	TGTGCCAGCAGTGAATCTTTCGGTCAGCCCCAGCATTTT	CASSESFGQPQHF
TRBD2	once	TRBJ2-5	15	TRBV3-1	TGTGCCAGCAGCCCACTAGCGGGAGCTGGCAATGAGCAGTACTTC	CASSPLAGAGNEQYF
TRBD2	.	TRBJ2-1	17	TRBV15	TGTGCCACCAGCATTCACCCGGGACTAGCGGCTTACAATGAGCAGTTCTTC	CATSIHPGLAAYNEQFF
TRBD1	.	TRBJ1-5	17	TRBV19	TGTGCCAGTAGTATCGGGGGGGGACAGGGAGGGTTCCAGCCCCAGCATTTT	CASSIGGGQGGFQPQHF
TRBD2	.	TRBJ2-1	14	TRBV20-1	TGCAGTGCTAGAAAGGCTAGCGGGACCCATAAGCAGTTCTTC	CSARKASGTHKQFF
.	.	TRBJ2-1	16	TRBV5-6	TGTGCCAGCAGCTATACAATCCAGGGGGGGTACAATGAGCAGTTCTTC	CASSYTIQGGYNEQFF
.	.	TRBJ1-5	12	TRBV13	TGTGCCAGCAGCAACCGGGGTGGGCCCCAGCATTTT	CASSNRGGPQHF
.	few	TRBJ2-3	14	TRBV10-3	TGTGCCATCAGTGACCCTCAACACTGGAATACGCAGTATTTT	CAISDPQHWNTQYF
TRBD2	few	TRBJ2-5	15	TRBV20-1	TGCAGTGCTCGCCCCAGCGGGAGGAGTTTAGAGACCCAGTACTTC	CSARPSGRSLETQYF
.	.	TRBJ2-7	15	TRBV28	TGTGCCAGCAGGCCCCCGGGACGTGCCTCCTACGAGCAGTACTTC	CASRPPGRASYEQYF
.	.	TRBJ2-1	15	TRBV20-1	TGCAGTGCTAGAGGCCGGGGCCAGAACTTCAATGAGCAGTTCTTC	CSARGRGQNFNEQFF
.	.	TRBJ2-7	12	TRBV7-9	TGTGCCAGCAGCCCGACGGGTTTGGAGCAGTACTTC	CASSPTGLEQYF
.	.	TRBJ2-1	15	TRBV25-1	TGTGCCAGCAGTGAAACGCGCGCGCTAGCTCCACAGCAGTTCTTC	CASSETRALAPQQFF
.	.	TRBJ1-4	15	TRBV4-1	TGCGCCAGCAGCCAAGGTGGGGGGTCATCTGAAAAACTGTTTTTT	CASSQGGGSSEKLFF
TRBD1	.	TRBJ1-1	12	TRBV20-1	TGCAGTGCTACGGACAGGGGAACTGAAGCTTTCTTT	CSATDRGTEAFF
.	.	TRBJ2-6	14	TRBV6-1	TGTGCCACCCAAGGGTTAACTGGGGCCAACGTCCTGACTTTC	CATQGLTGANVLTF
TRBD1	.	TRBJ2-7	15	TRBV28	TGTGCCAGCAGCCCATTCGACAGGGTCGCCTACGAGCAGTACTTC	CASSPFDRVAYEQYF
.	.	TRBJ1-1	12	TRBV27	TGTGCCAGCAGTTTTAAGGGGGGTGAAGCTTTCTTT	CASSFKGGEAFF
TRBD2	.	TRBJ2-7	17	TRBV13	TGTGCCAGCAGCTTAGTGGGACTAGCGGAAAATCTTTACGAGCAGTACTTC	CASSLVGLAENLYEQYF
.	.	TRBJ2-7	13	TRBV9	TGTGCCAGCAGCGATTGCAGGGGCTACGAGCAGTACTTC	CASSDCRGYEQYF
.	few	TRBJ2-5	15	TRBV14	TGTGCCAGCAGCCAAGCGCTAGGGTACCAAGAGACCCAGTACTTC	CASSQALGYQETQYF
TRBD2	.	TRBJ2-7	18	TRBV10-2	TGCGCCAGCAGTGCCCATATCGGGAGGTCCCTGAGCTCCTACGAGCAGTACTTC	CASSAHIGRSLSSYEQYF
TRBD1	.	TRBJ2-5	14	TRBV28	TGTGCCAGCAGTTGGAAGGGGGCAGGGGAGACCCAGTACTTC	CASSWKGAGETQYF
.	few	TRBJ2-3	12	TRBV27	TGTGCCAGCAGTCATATGACAGATACGCAGTATTTT	CASSHMTDTQYF
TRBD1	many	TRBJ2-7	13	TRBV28	TGTGCCAGCACCTTGACAGGGGGCAACGAGCAGTACTTC	CASTLTGGNEQYF
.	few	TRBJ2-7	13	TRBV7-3	TGTGCCAGCAGCTTAACGTATGGGGTCGAGCAGTACTTC	CASSLTYGVEQYF
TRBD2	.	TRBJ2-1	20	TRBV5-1	TGCGCCAGCAGCTTGGGCTTGAAGACTAGCGGGACTTCGGGGGTGAATGAGCAGTTCTTC	CASSLGLKTSGTSGVNEQFF
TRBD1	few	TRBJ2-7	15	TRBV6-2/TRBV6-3	TGTGCCAGCAGTTACGATTGGTCAGGGGGCTACGAGCAGTACTTC	CASSYDWSGGYEQYF
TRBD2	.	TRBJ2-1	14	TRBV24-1	TGTGCCACCGGGAAAGCGACTAGCTTCAATGAGCAGTTCTTC	CATGKATSFNEQFF
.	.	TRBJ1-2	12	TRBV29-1	TGCAGCGTTGAGTCAGGGAACTATGGCTACACCTTC	CSVESGNYGYTF
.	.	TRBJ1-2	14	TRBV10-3	TGTGCCATCAGACCAGACAGAGATAACTATGGCTACACCTTC	CAIRPDRDNYGYTF
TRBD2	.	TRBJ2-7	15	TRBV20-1	TGCAGTGCTGGACAGACTAGCGGGGTCTCCTACGAGCAGTACTTC	CSAGQTSGVSYEQYF